This T cell receptor beta chain originates from a study of shared T cell receptors in the human thymus. Using immunoSEQ multiplex PCR, the repertoire was profiled, and TCRdb retains in-frame clones only, with some absent. The sample has roughly 500,000 clones, around 78% seen once. This CDR3 is built from 15 residues. J was trimmed by 2 bases and V by 3 bases; bases with no gene match: 6. Germline V gene lookup returns CDR1 KGHSH and CDR2 LQKENI. These data also formed part of another study, on human thymus T cells. That report notes: Resections obtained during corrective heart surgery supplied the thymus tissue. Highly overlapping thymic repertoires in unrelated individuals were reported by related research.

V usage is TRBV18 and J usage is TRBJ2-7; 8 nucleotides agree with TRBD1. The source material was thymocytes. The source of this sequence is a boy under three years old with a congenital heart defect. CDR3 DNA sequence: TGTGCCAGCTCACCCCTCAGGGGGCTGACCTACGAGCAGTACTTC. Its translation: CASSPLRGLTYEQYF.